The T cell receptor (beta chain) described here comes from a study of graft-versus-host responses after intestinal transplantation. Turning to the study itself: Uniformly, recipients were administered anti-thymocyte globulin induction with subsequent tacrolimus and steroids for roughly three years. Notes on the study in general: High graft-versus-host to host-versus-graft T cell clonal ratios marked allografts of patients with graft-donor macrochimerism. Recipient marrow harbored GvH clones, some of which surfaced first in ileum or blood.

Sequencing was performed with immunoSEQ multiplex PCR; in TCRdb, only in-frame clones are kept and a portion is missing. The sample gives nearly 100,000 clones, 75% to 95% of which show up once; more than 15% is in the top ten. CDR1 is MGHRA, CDR2 YSYEKL, per germline. This CDR3 spans 17 amino acids. The V and J ends lost 0 bases and 3 bases, in that order; junction bases with no gene match: 8. For this clone: The antigen remains unidentified.

This material consisted of PBMCs, taken about 440 days after intestinal transplant. J is TRBJ1-5 and V is TRBV4-1; TRBD1 matches at 7 bases. This clonotype originated in a human patient who received an intestinal transplant, so some T cells may come from the graft donor. In nucleotides, the CDR3 is TGCGCCAGCAGCCAAGAGGATAACAGGGGTGACAATCAGCCCCAGCATTTT. It yields the protein CASSQEDNRGDNQPQHF.